These 2 T cell receptor beta chains were all obtained from the same sample, sequenced in a study of cytomegalovirus exposure and HLA in healthy donors. Use of 60 Vbeta and 13 Jbeta primers characterized the PCR. Sequencing was performed with immunoSEQ multiplex PCR; in TCRdb, only in-frame clones are kept and a portion is missing. Counted here are 100,000 to 150,000 clones, 80% to 90% occurring once; the ten biggest clones make up around 6.4%. The sequenced sample was PBMCs. The receptors originated from a woman aged 40 to 50 in good health and CMV-seropositive.

The V and J genes are TRBV15 and TRBJ2-5; maybe TRBD2 (5 bases). The CDR3 runs 14 residues. V dropped 3 bases and J dropped 3 bases, with 11 bases sitting between them. The V gene's germline CDR1 is LNHNV and CDR2 YYDKDF (reference sequence). CDR3 DNA sequence: TGTGCCACCAGCAGTTTTACAGCGGAAGAGACCCAGTACTTC. It yields the protein CATSSFTAEETQYF.

This clone was detected only a few times. The CDR3 sequence: CSAEGAQGTEAFF. The CDR3 region has the DNA TGCAGCGCCGAGGGGGCGCAGGGCACTGAAGCTTTCTTT. The rearrangement uses TRBV29-1 and TRBJ1-1; TRBD1 agrees at 7 bases. Losses at the gene ends were 7 bases for V and 4 bases for J; bases not matched to a gene: 9. Germline CDR1 is SQVTM and CDR2 is ANQGSEA. The CDR3 is made up of 13 amino acids.